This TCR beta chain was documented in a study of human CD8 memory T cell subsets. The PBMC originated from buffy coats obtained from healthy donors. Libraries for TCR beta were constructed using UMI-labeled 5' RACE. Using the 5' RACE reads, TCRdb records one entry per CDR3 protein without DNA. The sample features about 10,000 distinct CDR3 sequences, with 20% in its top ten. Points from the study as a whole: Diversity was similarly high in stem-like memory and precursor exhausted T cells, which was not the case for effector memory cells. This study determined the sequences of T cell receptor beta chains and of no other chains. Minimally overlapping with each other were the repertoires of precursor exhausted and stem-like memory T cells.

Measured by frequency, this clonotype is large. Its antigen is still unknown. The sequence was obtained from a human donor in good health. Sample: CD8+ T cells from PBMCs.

The CDR3 loop reads CASSQEAYEQYF. The J gene is TRBJ2-7, the V gene TRBV7-9. CDR3 length: 12 residues. Germline V gene data show CDR1 as SEHNR and CDR2 as FQNEAQ (reference sequence).